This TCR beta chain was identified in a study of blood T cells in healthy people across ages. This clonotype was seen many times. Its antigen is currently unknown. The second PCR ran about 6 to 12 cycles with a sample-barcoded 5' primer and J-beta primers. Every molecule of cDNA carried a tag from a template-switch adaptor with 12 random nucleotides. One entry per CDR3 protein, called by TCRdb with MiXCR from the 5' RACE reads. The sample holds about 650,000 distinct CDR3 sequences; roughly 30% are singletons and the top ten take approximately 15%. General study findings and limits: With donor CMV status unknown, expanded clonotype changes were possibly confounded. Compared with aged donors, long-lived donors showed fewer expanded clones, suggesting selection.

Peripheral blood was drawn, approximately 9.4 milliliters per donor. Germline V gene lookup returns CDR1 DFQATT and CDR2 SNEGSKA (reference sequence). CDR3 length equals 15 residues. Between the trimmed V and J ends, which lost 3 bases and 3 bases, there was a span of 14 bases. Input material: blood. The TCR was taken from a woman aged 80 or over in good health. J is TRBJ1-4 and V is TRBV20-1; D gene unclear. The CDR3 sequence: CSARALMSANEKLFF. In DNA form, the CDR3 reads TGCAGTGCTAGGGCCCTTATGTCTGCTAATGAAAAACTGTTTTTT.